This T cell receptor beta chain was sequenced for a study of blood T cell repertoires in COVID-19. Study details: The study drew acute and convalescent COVID-19 samples from the United States, Italy and Spain. In each case, the material was cDNA or gDNA derived from T cells, B-cell-depleted T cells, or PBMCs.

Trimming pared 5 bases from V and 0 bases from J, leaving 11 bases between. This CDR3 comprises 15 residues. Germline lookup yields CDR1 MDHEN and CDR2 SYDVKM. Under the authors' procedure: The assay estimated nucleated cells by amplifying reference gene primers. Profiled with immunoSEQ multiplex PCR; TCRdb holds only in-frame clones, not every one. That table is the source of V, J and clone size, and D and trimming were worked out from the DNA. This table has 90,000 to 100,000 clones, less than 95% appearing once. The sample taken for sequencing was peripheral blood. The TCR sequence derives from a man aged 50 to 59 with acute or convalescent COVID-19. The chain carries TRBV28 and TRBJ1-5, with no clear D. CDR3 DNA: TGTGCCAGCAGTCCCCCACAGAATAGCAATCAGCCCCAGCATTTT. It yields the protein CASSPPQNSNQPQHF.